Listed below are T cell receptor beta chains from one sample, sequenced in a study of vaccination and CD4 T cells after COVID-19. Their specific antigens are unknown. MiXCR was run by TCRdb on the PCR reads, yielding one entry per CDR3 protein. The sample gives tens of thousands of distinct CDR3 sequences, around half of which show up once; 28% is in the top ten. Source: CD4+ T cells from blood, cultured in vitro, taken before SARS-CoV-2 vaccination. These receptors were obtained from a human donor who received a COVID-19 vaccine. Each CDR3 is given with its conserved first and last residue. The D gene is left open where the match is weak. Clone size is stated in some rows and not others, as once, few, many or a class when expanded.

CDR3 DNA: TGTGCCAGCAGCCAATCTACCTGGGGGGGCGACGGCTACACCTTC
CDR3 protein: CASSQSTWGGDGYTF
D gene: -
J gene: TRBJ1-2
clone size: few
V gene: TRBV16

CDR3 DNA: TGTGCCAGCAGCTTAGAACGGACAGTGAACACTGAAGCTTTCTTT
CDR3 protein: CASSLERTVNTEAFF
D gene: -
J gene: TRBJ1-1
clone size: few
V gene: TRBV5-4

CDR3 DNA: TGCAGTGCTAGAGATTCTAGCTTCCCAGATACGCAGTATTTT
CDR3 protein: CSARDSSFPDTQYF
D gene: -
J gene: TRBJ2-3
clone size: -
V gene: TRBV20-1

CDR3 DNA: TGTGCCACCAGCAAGGAAGATAGCAATCAGCCCCAGCATTTT
CDR3 protein: CATSKEDSNQPQHF
D gene: -
J gene: TRBJ1-5
clone size: -
V gene: TRBV24-1

CDR3 DNA: TGTGCCAGCCGGGCAGAGGAGTCCTGGCCTATCTTC
CDR3 protein: CASRAEESWPIF
D gene: -
J gene: TRBJ1-2
clone size: -
V gene: TRBV25-1

CDR3 DNA: TGTGCCTGGAGAAGGGGAAGGTATAATTCACCCCTCCACTTT
CDR3 protein: CAWRRGRYNSPLHF
D gene: -
J gene: TRBJ1-6
clone size: -
V gene: TRBV30

CDR3 DNA: TGTGCCAGCAGTTTCCCCCGTAGGGCACCGACTGCTAACACAGATACGCAGTATTTT
CDR3 protein: CASSFPRRAPTANTDTQYF
D gene: -
J gene: TRBJ2-3
clone size: -
V gene: TRBV12-3/TRBV12-4

CDR3 DNA: TGTGCCAGCAGTGAATTCTCTAGCACAGATACGCAGTATTTT
CDR3 protein: CASSEFSSTDTQYF
D gene: -
J gene: TRBJ2-3
clone size: few
V gene: TRBV25-1

CDR3 DNA: TGTGCCAGCAGCTCGGGACAGGGGGCAGGGGGCTACACCTTC
CDR3 protein: CASSSGQGAGGYTF
D gene: TRBD1
J gene: TRBJ1-2
clone size: -
V gene: TRBV6-1

CDR3 DNA: TGTGCCTGGAGTCCACTCGTTTTTGATGGCTACACCTTC
CDR3 protein: CAWSPLVFDGYTF
D gene: -
J gene: TRBJ1-2
clone size: -
V gene: TRBV30

CDR3 DNA: TGCAGTGCTAGCGGGGCGGCGGCTCACGGCCAAGAGACCCAGTACTTC
CDR3 protein: CSASGAAAHGQETQYF
D gene: -
J gene: TRBJ2-5
clone size: -
V gene: TRBV20-1

CDR3 DNA: TGTGCCAGCAGTCCCGTATATCGACAGGGCGGGCGATATGGCTATGGCCACACCTTC
CDR3 protein: CASSPVYRQGGRYGYGHTF
D gene: TRBD1
J gene: TRBJ1-2
clone size: -
V gene: TRBV6-1

CDR3 DNA: TGTGCCAGCATTCCCGCACAGGCCGGGGGGAACACTGAAGCTTTCTTT
CDR3 protein: CASIPAQAGGNTEAFF
D gene: -
J gene: TRBJ1-1
clone size: few
V gene: TRBV12-3/TRBV12-4

CDR3 DNA: TGTGCCAGCAGCGTAGCGACGGGCTCACGCGAGACCCAGTACTTC
CDR3 protein: CASSVATGSRETQYF
D gene: -
J gene: TRBJ2-5
clone size: once
V gene: TRBV9

CDR3 DNA: TGTGCCAGCAGCGAACAAGAGACCCAGTACTTC
CDR3 protein: CASSEQETQYF
D gene: -
J gene: TRBJ2-5
clone size: once
V gene: TRBV11-2

CDR3 DNA: TGTGCCAGCAGCTTAGCGGGGGGGCTCGAGACCCAGTACTTC
CDR3 protein: CASSLAGGLETQYF
D gene: -
J gene: TRBJ2-5
clone size: -
V gene: TRBV7-9

CDR3 DNA: TGTGCCAGCAGCTTAGTCGGGGGGCGAGGAGATCAGCCCCAGCATTTT
CDR3 protein: CASSLVGGRGDQPQHF
D gene: -
J gene: TRBJ1-5
clone size: -
V gene: TRBV7-2

CDR3 DNA: TGTGCCACCAGCAGAGACTCTCTAGCGATTGGCACAGATACGCAGTATTTT
CDR3 protein: CATSRDSLAIGTDTQYF
D gene: -
J gene: TRBJ2-3
clone size: few
V gene: TRBV15

CDR3 DNA: TGTGCCACCAGTGATCGGACAGGCAATGAGCAGTTCTTC
CDR3 protein: CATSDRTGNEQFF
D gene: TRBD1
J gene: TRBJ2-1
clone size: once
V gene: TRBV24-1

CDR3 DNA: TGTGCCGGGGACCCCCGGGACAGGGCCGCAGATACGCAGTATTTT
CDR3 protein: CAGDPRDRAADTQYF
D gene: TRBD1
J gene: TRBJ2-3
clone size: -
V gene: TRBV30

CDR3 DNA: TGTGCCAGTAGTATAGATAAGGGCGAGCAGTACTTC
CDR3 protein: CASSIDKGEQYF
D gene: -
J gene: TRBJ2-7
clone size: -
V gene: TRBV19

CDR3 DNA: TGTGCCAGCAGTGTACGGGGGGACTCCTACGAGCAGTACTTC
CDR3 protein: CASSVRGDSYEQYF
D gene: TRBD2
J gene: TRBJ2-7
clone size: -
V gene: TRBV2

CDR3 DNA: TGTGCCAGCAGGAGGGCGCCCGGAAACACCATATATTTT
CDR3 protein: CASRRAPGNTIYF
D gene: -
J gene: TRBJ1-3
clone size: once
V gene: TRBV6-1

CDR3 DNA: TGCAGCGTTGAAGATTATAGAGGACAGACGAACACCGGGGAGCTGTTTTTT
CDR3 protein: CSVEDYRGQTNTGELFF
D gene: -
J gene: TRBJ2-2
clone size: -
V gene: TRBV29-1

CDR3 DNA: TGTGCCAGCAGTCCTTGGGACAGAACTAACTATGGCTACACCTTC
CDR3 protein: CASSPWDRTNYGYTF
D gene: TRBD1
J gene: TRBJ1-2
clone size: few
V gene: TRBV12-3/TRBV12-4

CDR3 DNA: TGCAGTGCTAGTGGGGCGGGCGATCCCAAGGGAGGGTATGGCTACACCTTC
CDR3 protein: CSASGAGDPKGGYGYTF
D gene: -
J gene: TRBJ1-2
clone size: few
V gene: TRBV20-1

CDR3 DNA: TGTGCCAGCAGCTTAGAGTCGGGTCCAAGCTATGGCTACACCTTC
CDR3 protein: CASSLESGPSYGYTF
D gene: -
J gene: TRBJ1-2
clone size: -
V gene: TRBV7-2